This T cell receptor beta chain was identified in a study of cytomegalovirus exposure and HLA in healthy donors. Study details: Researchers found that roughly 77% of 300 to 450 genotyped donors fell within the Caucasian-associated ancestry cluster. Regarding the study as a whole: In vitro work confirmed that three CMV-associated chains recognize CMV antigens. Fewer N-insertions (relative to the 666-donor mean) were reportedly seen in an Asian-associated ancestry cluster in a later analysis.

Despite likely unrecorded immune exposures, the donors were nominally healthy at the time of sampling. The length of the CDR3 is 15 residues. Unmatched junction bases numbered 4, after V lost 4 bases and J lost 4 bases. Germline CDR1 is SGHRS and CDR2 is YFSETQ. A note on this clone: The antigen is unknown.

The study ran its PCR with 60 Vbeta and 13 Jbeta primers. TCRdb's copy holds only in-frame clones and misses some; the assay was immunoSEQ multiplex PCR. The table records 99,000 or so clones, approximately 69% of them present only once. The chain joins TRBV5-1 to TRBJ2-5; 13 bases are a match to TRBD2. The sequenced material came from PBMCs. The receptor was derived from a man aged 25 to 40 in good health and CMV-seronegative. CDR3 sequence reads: CASSLTSGRVETQYF. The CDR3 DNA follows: TGCGCCAGCAGCCTCACTAGCGGGAGGGTAGAGACCCAGTACTTC.